The clone carrying this TCR beta chain came up a few times. The TCRbeta library incorporated unique molecular identifiers. MiXCR, run by TCRdb on the PCR reads, gives a single entry per CDR3 protein. The sample gives approximately 300,000 distinct CDR3 sequences, 11% of which show up once; around 22% is in the top ten. The V end lost 6 bases, the J end lost 6 bases, and 21 bases lay between the germline ends. Germline V gene data show CDR1 as KGHSH and CDR2 as LQKENI. There are 16 residues in the CDR3. The data belong to a study of T-cell reconstitution after alpha-beta-depleted transplantation in children.

This chain joins TRBV18 and TRBJ2-1, with D maybe TRBD2 (6 bases). Sequencing used peripheral blood, obtained 180 days after TCRalphabeta/CD19-depleted stem cell transplant. The source is a male patient between 2 and 10 years old who had a stem cell transplant for chronic granulomatous disease, so the T cells may come from the graft donor. The CDR3 protein is CASSLKGLAQSNEQFF. Written as DNA, the CDR3 is TGTGCCAGCTCTCTGAAGGGGCTAGCGCAATCCAATGAGCAGTTCTTC.